The entry below gives a single TCR beta chain sequence along with its context. Its antigen is unknown. Healthy bone marrow donors supplied every sample. The germline V gene has CDR1 MNHNS and CDR2 SASEGT. Losses at the gene ends were 6 bases for V and 3 bases for J; bases not matched to a gene: 0. This CDR3 is 13 amino acids long. 60 Vbeta and 13 Jbeta primers were used in PCR. Profiled with immunoSEQ multiplex PCR; TCRdb holds only in-frame clones, not every one. Altogether more than 80,000 clones are present, about 70% being singletons, with the ten largest covering approximately 14%. The entry originates in a study of cytomegalovirus exposure and HLA in healthy donors. Study-wide background: In an earlier analysis, around 100 million unique TCR beta sequences were found from some 170 million T cells.

Study-wide findings and caveats: Some TCR beta chains (roughly 150 of them) were listed as cytomegalovirus-associated. Presence/absence results assume similar sequencing depth per donor, which may not hold.

The source of this sequence is a woman between 65 and 79 years old in good health and CMV-seropositive. The chain couples TRBV6-1 to TRBJ1-4, with 8 bases that match TRBD1. Input material: PBMCs. The CDR3 DNA reads as TGTGCCAGCAGGACAGGGGCTAATGAAAAACTGTTTTTT. This encodes CASRTGANEKLFF.